This T cell receptor (beta chain) was profiled in a study of graft-versus-host responses after intestinal transplantation (dated by TCRdb to the early 2020s). About the full investigation: The transplants that recipients received were multivisceral, liver-intestinal, or isolated intestinal. All recipients received anti-thymocyte globulin induction followed by maintenance tacrolimus and steroids for three to four years. Graft-versus-host and host-versus-graft alloreactive T cell clones were tracked in the graft, circulation and bone marrow after intestinal transplantation using bulk TCR-beta CDR3 sequencing. Instead of going to the commercial service, samples from a few later patients were sequenced in-house on an Illumina MiSeq and processed with MiXCR. Alloreactive clones were identified by sequencing pre-transplant mixed lymphocyte reaction products and comparing them with unstimulated pre-transplant donor and recipient T cells. The cohort enrolled 20 to 25 intestinal transplant recipients including one retransplant, and a few patients lacking pretransplant specimens were excluded. A peak of at least 4% donor T cells among recipient peripheral blood mononuclear cells was the definition used for donor T cell macrochimerism.

Library preparation employed the immunoSEQ multiplex PCR assay. For most patients, genomic DNA was isolated with the Qiagen DNeasy Blood and Tissue Kit and shipped frozen to Adaptive Biotechnologies for TCR sequencing. For most patients, genomic DNA was subjected to high-throughput TCR-beta CDR3 sequencing by Adaptive Biotechnologies. From the authors' description of their analysis: Adaptive's ImmunoSEQ software was the source of the TCR sequencing data for fewer than 20 patients, while a few other patients were processed with MiXCR and VDJtools. To correct CD4 versus CD8 sorting errors, sequences present in both subsets at a frequency ratio below 5:1 were removed. CDR3 nucleotide sequences shared by donor and recipient were removed because the origin of these sequences could not be assigned. To be classed as alloreactive, a clone needed at least 2-fold expansion over unstimulated cells and a minimum CFSE-low frequency of 0.002% (template counts) or 0.001% (read counts). Clones detected in sequenced pre-transplant spleen, lymph node, or MLR CFSE-low populations of the donor or recipient were defined as mappable. Cumulative frequency of alloreactive clones was calculated as a percentage of all sequences weighted by copy number. In TCRdb, the immuneACCESS table is reduced to in-frame sequences with V and J assigned. These tables do not hold every clone; where another copy was compared, an unresolved V gene accounts for under half, and the others remain unexplained. Clone size and the V and J calls come from that table; the DNA yielded D and trimming. This sample comprises about 93,000 clones, roughly 91% of them detected only once. The ten largest clones add up to around 0.49% of the sample.

The label giving this sample's time point can be read as: cells obtained before transplantation from donor or recipient. CD3+CD4+ and CD3+CD8+ populations were FACS-sorted from unstimulated pre-transplant donor and recipient cells taken from spleen or lymph nodes. Paper-wide results and their limitations: GvH clones were detected in recipient bone marrow, and some appeared earlier in ileal mucosa or blood, consistent with an intestinal mucosal origin. Peak levels of circulating GvH clones were associated with declines in HvG clones early after transplant. High GvH to HvG T cell clonal ratios were observed in the allografts of patients with donor T cell macrochimerism. Conclusions were limited by the relatively low number and heterogeneity of intestinal transplant patients.

With respect to this clone: Its target antigen remains unknown. Nothing much larger sits one base from this clone, and base qualities are not available.

At the junction V is shortened by 3 bases and J by 4 bases, with 12 bases in between. Reading from cysteine to phenylalanine, the CDR3 counts 14 amino acids. Only the CDR3 DNA is retained, 42 bases long and in frame from the first base. The germline V gene encodes CDR1 SGHDN and CDR2 FVKESK. The input for sequencing was unstimulated CD8+ T cells sorted from spleen or lymph node cells, taken before intestinal transplant. The chain was built from TRBV14 and TRBJ1-1; the D gene is possibly TRBD1, with 5 bases matching. The TCR sequence derives from a human donor who received an intestinal transplant. The CDR3 in this case is CASSHLSGITEAFF. The DNA is as follows: TGTGCCAGCAGCCACCTGTCAGGGATCACTGAAGCTTTCTTT.